The 24 T cell receptor beta chains listed next were all sequenced from one sample in a study of lung T cells in sarcoidosis with Löfgren's syndrome. TCRdb re-called the reads with MiXCR, one entry per CDR3 protein. This table has some 21,000 distinct CDR3 sequences, around 23% appearing once. Specimen: CD4+ T cells from bronchoalveolar lavage. These receptor sequences come from a human donor with sarcoidosis (Löfgren's syndrome or another form), or a control subject (not recorded which).

In its sample, this clonotype was seen many times. The J gene is TRBJ2-3, the V gene TRBV4-2; TRBD1 matches 11 bases. The CDR3 is 17 residues long. V dropped 3 bases and J dropped 2; count of bases not matched to a gene: 7. CDR1 and CDR2 (germline): LGHNA, YNFKEQ. The CDR3 reads CASSQGQGGAITDTQYF. CDR3 DNA: TGTGCCAGCAGCCAGGGACAGGGGGGTGCAATCACAGATACGCAGTATTTT.

The sample holds many counts of this clonotype. The DNA of the CDR3 is TGCAGTGCCGGGGGAGACAGGGGGCATGAAAAACTGTTTTTT. Translating gives CSAGGDRGHEKLFF. V usage is TRBV20-1 and J usage is TRBJ1-4; 10 bases fit TRBD1. The V gene's germline CDR1 is DFQATT and CDR2 SNEGSKA (reference sequence). V lost 6 bases to trimming and J lost 6 bases; unmatched junction nucleotides: 7. The CDR3 runs to 14 residues.

On this clonotype: Germline is not matched at one junction end, which may reflect a read error. This chain uses TRBV5-1 with TRBJ2-5; possible D gene TRBD1, 6 bases. Germline V lookup: CDR1 SGHRS, CDR2 YFSETQ. The CDR3 runs to 15 residues. CDR3 residues: CASSVTGRLQGTQYF. For the CDR3, the DNA is TGCGCCAGCAGCGTCACAGGGAGACTCCAAGGGACCCAGTACTTC.

This clonotype appeared many times. V gene TRBV20-1 combines with J gene TRBJ2-1; 7 positions agree with TRBD2. The J segment lost 6 bases and the V segment lost 4 bases, leaving 18 bases of the junction unmatched. Looked up from germline, CDR1 is DFQATT and CDR2 is SNEGSKA (reference sequence). The CDR3 runs to 17 residues. The chain's CDR3 is CSANMGGFGRAGNEQFF. DNA of the CDR3: TGCAGTGCTAACATGGGCGGGTTTGGGAGGGCCGGCAATGAGCAGTTCTTC.

This clonotype was seen a few times. This may be a read error, as it is one base from a much larger clone. This sequence joins TRBV24-1 and TRBJ2-1, with D perhaps assigned TRBD1 or TRBD2 (5 bases each). V lost 5 bases to trimming and J lost 3 bases, with 13 bases between them. CDR1 and CDR2 from the germline V gene are KGHDR and SFDVKD. CDR3 length: 15 residues. The CDR3 region has the DNA TGTGCCACCAGTGGCCCGGGACGGGGCTACAATGAGCAGTTCTTC. Translation gives CATSGPGRGYNEQFF.

CDR3 coding DNA: TGTGCCAGTAGGAGGGCTAGCGGTAACACCGGGGAGCTGTTTTTT. The encoded protein is CASRRASGNTGELFF. This chain joins TRBV19 and TRBJ2-2; the match to TRBD2 covers 7 bases. With V trimmed by 6 bases and J by 2 bases, 6 bases remained unmatched. The CDR3 totals 15 residues. CDR1 and CDR2 (germline): LNHDA, SQIVND (reference sequence).

The genes are TRBV18 and TRBJ2-5; a possible D gene is TRBD2 (5 bases). The CDR3 consists of 17 residues. The germline V gene encodes CDR1 KGHSH and CDR2 LQKENI. V was trimmed by 0 bases and J by 3 bases, leaving 17 bases between them. CDR3 sequence (DNA): TGTGCCAGCTCACCACCTCCGGGTAGGGCCGGGGAAGAGACCCAGTACTTC. As protein: CASSPPPGRAGEETQYF.

This chain joins TRBV12-3 or TRBV12-4 and TRBJ1-1, with D possibly matching TRBD1 (5 bases). Trimming shortened V by 7 bases and J by 4 bases, and 10 bases separated the two germline ends. The CDR3 is made up of 12 amino acids. The CDR3 here is CASKRGSTEAFF. DNA of the CDR3: TGTGCCAGCAAGCGGGGGAGCACTGAAGCTTTCTTT.

This clonotype was found many times. The chain links TRBV6-1 to TRBJ2-7; 8 bases are shared with TRBD1. The CDR3 is 13 amino acids. The V and J ends lost 10 bases and 3 bases, in that order; junction bases with no gene match: 8. Germline lookup yields CDR1 MNHNS and CDR2 SASEGT. The CDR3 bases are TGTGCCACCACGGGACAGGCGATCTACGAGCAGTACTTC. Translation gives CATTGQAIYEQYF.

This clonotype was observed many times. This chain uses TRBV11-2 with TRBJ2-5; D is uncertain. V lost 0 bases, J lost 2 bases, and 10 bases lay in between. Germline V gene lookup returns CDR1 SGHAT and CDR2 FQNNGV. The length of the CDR3 is 15 residues. CDR3 nucleotides: TGTGCCAGCAGCTTAGACCGGGCCACACAAGAGACCCAGTACTTC. Translated, it gives CASSLDRATQETQYF.

By frequency in the sample, this clonotype is medium-sized. This chain links TRBV20-1 with TRBJ2-5, with D hard to call. Per the germline V gene, CDR1 is DFQATT and CDR2 is SNEGSKA (reference sequence). Between the trimmed V and J ends, which lost 5 bases and 2 bases, there was a span of 15 bases. CDR3 length: 14 residues. CDR3 coding DNA: TGCAGTGCTCCGACCGCAAATACGCAAGAGACCCAGTACTTC. Amino acid sequence: CSAPTANTQETQYF.

The chain has TRBV29-1 and TRBJ2-1; a possible D gene is TRBD2 (6 bases). Trimming took off 7 bases at V and 0 bases at J, with 13 bases between the two ends. Germline V gene sequence: CDR1 SQVTM, CDR2 ANQGSEA. This CDR3 has 14 amino acids. The CDR3 region is CSAHLATSYNEQFF. CDR3 sequence (DNA): TGCAGCGCCCATCTAGCGACCTCCTACAATGAGCAGTTCTTC.

This clonotype was seen repeatedly, ten times or more. The J gene is TRBJ1-4, the V gene TRBV7-2, with a tentative D call TRBD1 (6 bases). Germline values: CDR1 SGHTA, CDR2 FQGNSA. The CDR3 has 15 residues. The V and J ends lost 4 bases and 0 bases respectively, with 9 bases between them. CDR3 nucleotides: TGTGCCAGCAGCTCACAGGGTGCAACTAATGAAAAACTGTTTTTT. It specifies CASSSQGATNEKLFF.

This clonotype has a count of ten or more. The chain couples TRBV10-3 to TRBJ2-3, with D uncertain. Germline CDR1 reads ENHRY; CDR2 reads SYGVKD. CDR3 length: 14 amino acids. V lost 4 bases, J lost 5 bases, and 13 bases lay in between. CDR3 amino acids: CAISVPNAQDTQYF. DNA for the CDR3: TGTGCCATCAGTGTTCCGAACGCCCAAGATACGCAGTATTTT.

This clonotype was seen repeatedly, ten times or more. This chain joins TRBV20-1 and TRBJ2-1; 7 bases fit TRBD2. This CDR3 comprises 16 residues. The V and J ends lost 0 bases and 0 bases, in that order; junction bases with no gene match: 5. CDR1 is DFQATT and CDR2 is SNEGSKA in the germline V gene (reference sequence). The CDR3 coding sequence is TGCAGTGCTAGAGATCTCGGCGGGAGCTCCTACAATGAGCAGTTCTTC. This gives the protein CSARDLGGSSYNEQFF.

This chain uses TRBV10-3 with TRBJ2-3, with 8 bases fitting TRBD2. This CDR3 contains 16 residues. Germline trimming cut 0 bases from V and 2 bases from J; bases unmatched to any gene: 4. Germline V gene lookup returns CDR1 ENHRY and CDR2 SYGVKD. The CDR3 region is CAISESTGGITDTQYF. DNA for the CDR3: TGTGCCATCAGTGAGTCGACGGGAGGGATCACAGATACGCAGTATTTT.

This clonotype occurred a few times. V is TRBV12-3 or TRBV12-4 and J is TRBJ2-3, with D unclear. With 5 bases removed from V and 6 bases from J, the gap between germline ends came to 12 bases. CDR3 length: 13 amino acids. DNA for the CDR3: TGTGCCAGCAGTCCTACGACCCTGGATACGCAGTATTTT. Amino acids: CASSPTTLDTQYF.

A single count supports this clonotype. Possible read error: a much larger clone is one base away. V gene TRBV4-1 combines with J gene TRBJ2-5, with TRBD2 matching over 9 bases. Germline CDR1 is MGHRA and CDR2 is YSYEKL. V dropped 4 bases and J dropped 5; count of bases not matched to a gene: 14. The CDR3 extends over 17 amino acids. As DNA, the CDR3 is TGCGCCAGCAGCCGGCGAATACTAGCGGGTCCTCATGAGACCCAGTACTTC. It codes for CASSRRILAGPHETQYF.

There are many counts of this clonotype. The chain is built from TRBV20-1 and TRBJ2-7; a weak D match, TRBD1 (6 bases). CDR1 and CDR2 from the germline V gene are DFQATT and SNEGSKA (reference sequence). The V gene lost 6 bases and the J gene lost 5 bases, with 11 bases spanning the gap. This CDR3 has 11 amino acids. The CDR3 loop reads CSAAAGDEQYF. The CDR3 DNA sequence: TGCAGTGCAGCAGCAGGGGACGAGCAGTACTTC.

This clonotype was counted ten times or more. The chain links TRBV7-8 to TRBJ1-1; no clear D gene. This CDR3 has 13 residues. V dropped 5 bases and J dropped 4 bases, with 11 bases sitting between them. From germline, CDR1 is SGHVS and CDR2 FQNEAQ. CDR3 DNA: TGTGCCAGCAGCGTGACTCGAGTCACTGAAGCTTTCTTT. It translates to CASSVTRVTEAFF.

The chain has TRBV18 and TRBJ2-1; 9 bases map to TRBD1. The V segment lost 3 bases and the J segment 0 bases; nucleotides outside the gene matches: 12. The CDR3 consists of 19 residues. Per the germline V gene, CDR1 is KGHSH and CDR2 is LQKENI. CDR3 in amino acids: CASSPGQGKKMSSYNEQFF. DNA for the CDR3: TGTGCCAGCTCACCGGGACAGGGCAAGAAGATGAGCTCCTACAATGAGCAGTTCTTC.

This clonotype counts as medium-sized. The genes are TRBV15 and TRBJ2-7, with a tentative D call TRBD1 (5 bases). The CDR3 consists of 15 residues. Trimming left V 0 bases short and J 0 bases short, with 9 bases between. Germline CDR1 and CDR2: LNHNV and YYDKDF (reference sequence). The CDR3 here is CATSREQGISYEQYF. In DNA, the CDR3 is TGTGCCACCAGCAGAGAGCAGGGAATCTCCTACGAGCAGTACTTC.

Sample share makes this clonotype medium-sized. The chain employs TRBV28 and TRBJ1-1; D remains ambiguous. The CDR3 contains 11 residues. Germline V gene data show CDR1 as MDHEN and CDR2 as SYDVKM. V lost 10 bases to trimming and J lost 3 bases, with 9 bases between them. CDR3 region: CATLAYTEAFF. CDR3 nucleotide sequence: TGTGCCACTTTGGCCTACACTGAAGCTTTCTTT. Together with reference TRBV28 and TRBJ1-1, the CDR3 gives the full variable domain: DVKVTQSSRYLVKRTGEKVFLECVQDMDHENMFWYRQDPGLGLRLIYFSYDVKMKEKGDIPEGYSVSREKKERFSLILESASTNQTSMYLCATLAYTEAFFGQGTRLTVV.

As concerns this clonotype: A junction end diverges from the germline sequence, so it may reflect a read error. The chain joins TRBV6-5 to TRBJ2-3; possible D gene TRBD1, 6 bases. CDR3 length: 15 amino acids. CDR1 is MNHEY and CDR2 is SVGAGI in the germline V gene. The CDR3 DNA sequence: TGTGCCAGCGTGGGCCGACAGGTCCTCACAGATACGCAGGATTTT. Protein product: CASVGRQVLTDTQDF.